This is a list of T cell receptor beta chains from one sample in a study of CD4 and CD8 cells across lung adenocarcinoma regions. TCRdb used MiXCR to reprocess the PCR reads, holding one entry per CDR3 protein. The table records around 18,000 distinct CDR3 sequences, roughly half of them present only once. Specimen: CD8+ T cells from the center of a lung tumor. These receptors were collected from a female donor with lung adenocarcinoma. The CD4 and CD8 labels of this study may be unreliable. Both conserved end residues are part of each CDR3. A D gene is named only where the DNA matches it firmly. Clone size, where shown, is once, few, many, or a class for clones that have expanded.

d_gene	abundance	j_gene	v_gene	CDR3aa	CDR3nt
TRBD2	.	TRBJ2-1	TRBV7-2	CASSLVGGGGYNEQFF	TGTGCCAGCAGCTTAGTGGGGGGGGGGGGCTACAATGAGCAGTTCTTC
TRBD1	many	TRBJ1-6	TRBV6-1	CASLGTGISPLHF	TGTGCCAGCCTCGGGACAGGGATTTCACCCCTCCACTTT
.	few	TRBJ2-3	TRBV25-1	CASSERGPCAKNIQYF	TGTGCCAGCAGTGAACGGGGGCCGTGTGCCAAAAATATTCAGTATTTT
TRBD2	.	TRBJ2-6	TRBV6-4	CATPESVLGGRGGLGANVLTF	TGTGCCACCCCGGAAAGTGTCCTAGGTGGACGGGGGGGCCTTGGGGCCAACGTCCTGACTTTC
.	.	TRBJ1-1	TRBV6-1	CASRGGTEAFF	TGTGCCAGCAGGGGGGGCACTGAAGCTTTCTTT
.	.	TRBJ1-6	TRBV27	CASSPLDGRGRPLHF	TGTGCCAGCAGTCCACTGGACGGGCGCGGGCGACCCCTCCACTTT
.	.	TRBJ1-6	TRBV6-1	CASSALSNAPLHF	TGTGCCAGCAGTGCCCTCTCTAATGCACCCCTCCACTTT
TRBD2	.	TRBJ2-3	TRBV20-1	CSASPSGGPTDTQYF	TGCAGTGCTAGCCCTAGCGGGGGACCCACAGATACGCAGTATTTT
TRBD2	once	TRBJ2-4	TRBV27	CASSSGGLAGAGIQYF	TGTGCCAGCAGTTCCGGGGGACTAGCGGGAGCGGGCATTCAGTACTTC
.	.	TRBJ2-5	TRBV6-1	CASSEGGGGGDLETQYF	TGTGCCAGCAGTGAGGGCGGTGGGGGCGGAGACCTAGAGACCCAGTACTTC
TRBD2	.	TRBJ2-6	TRBV6-1	CASSRTSGRSSGANVLTF	TGTGCCAGCAGCAGGACTAGCGGGAGGTCCTCTGGGGCCAACGTCCTGACTTTC
.	.	TRBJ2-7	TRBV10-1	CASSRGTATYEQYF	TGCGCCAGCAGTCGCGGGACAGCAACCTACGAGCAGTACTTC
.	few	TRBJ2-1	TRBV11-2	CASSPGTFKDEQFF	TGTGCCAGCAGCCCCGGGACATTTAAGGATGAGCAGTTCTTC
TRBD2	.	TRBJ2-1	TRBV12-3/TRBV12-4	CASSPPMRGTSGKFHNEQFF	TGTGCCAGCAGTCCACCAATGAGAGGGACTAGCGGGAAGTTCCACAATGAGCAGTTCTTC
.	.	TRBJ1-2	TRBV6-5	CASILTPGDNYGYTF	TGTGCCAGCATTCTCACCCCAGGGGATAACTATGGCTACACCTTC
.	few	TRBJ1-3	TRBV6-1	CASSEEGRSGNTIYF	TGTGCCAGCAGTGAGGAAGGCCGCTCTGGAAACACCATATATTTT
TRBD2	few	TRBJ2-1	TRBV10-3	CAISRTSGGNEQFF	TGTGCCATCAGTAGGACTAGCGGGGGCAATGAGCAGTTCTTC
.	.	TRBJ2-3	TRBV27	CAGSGRGGTDTQYF	TGTGCGGGCAGCGGGCGCGGAGGCACAGATACCCAGTATTTC
.	few	TRBJ1-6	TRBV7-2	CASSFDYSPLHF	TGTGCCAGCAGCTTCGACTATTCACCCCTCCACTTT
TRBD2	many	TRBJ2-6	TRBV27	CASSPLAAGANVLTF	TGTGCCAGCAGTCCCCTAGCGGCTGGGGCCAACGTCCTGACTTTC
TRBD1	few	TRBJ1-1	TRBV7-6	CASSEYRGHTEAFF	TGTGCCAGCAGCGAATACAGGGGTCATACTGAAGCTTTCTTT
.	.	TRBJ2-1	TRBV12-3/TRBV12-4	CASSSSGTKYNEQFF	TGTGCCAGCAGCTCATCGGGGACAAAATACAATGAGCAGTTCTTC
TRBD1	.	TRBJ1-2	TRBV25-1	CASSGGQGYYGYTF	TGTGCCAGCAGTGGGGGACAGGGGTACTATGGCTACACCTTC
.	many	TRBJ1-1	TRBV6-5	CASRYSTEAFF	TGTGCCAGCAGGTACTCCACTGAAGCTTTCTTT
.	medium-sized	TRBJ2-2	TRBV10-2	CASSGTSNTGELFF	TGCGCCAGCTCCGGGACTTCGAACACCGGGGAGCTGTTTTTT
.	many	TRBJ1-6	TRBV7-6	CASSFAGNNSPLHF	TGTGCCAGCAGCTTTGCGGGGAATAATTCACCCCTCCACTTT
TRBD2	.	TRBJ2-3	TRBV6-1	CASRPKERGYSGKQYF	TGTGCCAGCAGGCCTAAGGAGCGGGGGTATTCCGGGAAGCAGTATTTT
TRBD2	few	TRBJ2-1	TRBV6-1	CASSEEQGWTSRGEQFF	TGTGCCAGCAGTGAAGAACAAGGCTGGACTAGCAGAGGTGAGCAGTTCTTC
.	.	TRBJ2-4	TRBV6-1	CASRGPGQGTKDMQYF	TGTGCCAGCCGCGGCCCGGGGCAGGGAACAAAAGACATGCAGTATTTC
TRBD2	once	TRBJ2-7	TRBV7-2	CAGAGGRGVDTQYF	TGTGCGGGCGCGGGGGGCCGGGGCGTAGATACGCAGTACTTC
.	.	TRBJ2-3	TRBV6-1	CASRVLGMRAKDTQYF	TGTGCCAGCCGTGTCTTGGGGATGAGAGCCAAAGATACGCAGTATTTC
TRBD2	.	TRBJ2-3	TRBV28	CASRDGTSIDTQYF	TGTGCCAGCAGAGACGGGACTAGTATAGATACGCAGTATTTT
TRBD2	.	TRBJ2-1	TRBV10-3	CAIREGGPMNEQFF	TGTGCCATCAGGGAGGGAGGGCCTATGAATGAGCAGTTCTTC
.	.	TRBJ2-1	TRBV15	CATSRDSPSDSSYNEQFF	TGTGCCACCAGCAGAGATTCGCCATCGGATAGCTCCTACAATGAGCAGTTCTTC
TRBD2	.	TRBJ2-3	TRBV27	CASSLVAGGDTDTQYF	TGTGCCAGCAGTTTAGTGGCGGGGGGTGACACAGATACCCAGTACTTT
.	.	TRBJ2-2	TRBV10-3	CVIGHWAANTGELFF	TGTGTCATCGGTCACTGGGCTGCGAACACCGGGGAGCTGTTTTTT